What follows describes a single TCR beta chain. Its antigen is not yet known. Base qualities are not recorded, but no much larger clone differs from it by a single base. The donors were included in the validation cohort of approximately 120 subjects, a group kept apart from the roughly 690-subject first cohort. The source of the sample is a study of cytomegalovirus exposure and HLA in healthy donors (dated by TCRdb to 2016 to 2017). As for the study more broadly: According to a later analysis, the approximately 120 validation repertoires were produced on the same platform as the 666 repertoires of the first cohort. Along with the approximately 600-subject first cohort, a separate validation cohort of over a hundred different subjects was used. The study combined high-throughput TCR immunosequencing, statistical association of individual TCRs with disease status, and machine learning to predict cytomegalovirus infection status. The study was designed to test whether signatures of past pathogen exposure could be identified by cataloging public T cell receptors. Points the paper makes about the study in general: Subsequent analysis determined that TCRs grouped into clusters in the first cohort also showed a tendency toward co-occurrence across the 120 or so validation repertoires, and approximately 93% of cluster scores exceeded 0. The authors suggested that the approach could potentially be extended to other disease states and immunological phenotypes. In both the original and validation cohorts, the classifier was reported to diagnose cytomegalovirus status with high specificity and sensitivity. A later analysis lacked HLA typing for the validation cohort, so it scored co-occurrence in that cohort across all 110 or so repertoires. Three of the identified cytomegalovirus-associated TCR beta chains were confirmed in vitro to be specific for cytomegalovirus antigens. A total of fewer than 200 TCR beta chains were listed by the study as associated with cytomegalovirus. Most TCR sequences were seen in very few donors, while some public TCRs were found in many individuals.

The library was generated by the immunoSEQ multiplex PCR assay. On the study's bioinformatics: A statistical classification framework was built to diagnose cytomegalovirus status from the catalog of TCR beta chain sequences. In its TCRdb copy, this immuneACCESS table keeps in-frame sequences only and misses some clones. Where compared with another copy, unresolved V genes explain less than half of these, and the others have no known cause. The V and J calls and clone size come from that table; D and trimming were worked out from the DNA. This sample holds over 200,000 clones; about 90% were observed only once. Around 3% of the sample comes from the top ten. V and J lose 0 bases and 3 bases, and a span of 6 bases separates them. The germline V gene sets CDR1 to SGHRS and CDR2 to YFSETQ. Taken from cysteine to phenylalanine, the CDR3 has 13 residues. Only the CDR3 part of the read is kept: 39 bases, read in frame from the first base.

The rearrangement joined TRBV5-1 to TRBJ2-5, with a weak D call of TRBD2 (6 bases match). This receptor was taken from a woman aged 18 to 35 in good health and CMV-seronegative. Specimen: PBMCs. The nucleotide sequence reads TGCGCCAGCAGCTTGGGGGGGGAAGAGACCCAGTACTTC. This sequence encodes CASSLGGEETQYF.